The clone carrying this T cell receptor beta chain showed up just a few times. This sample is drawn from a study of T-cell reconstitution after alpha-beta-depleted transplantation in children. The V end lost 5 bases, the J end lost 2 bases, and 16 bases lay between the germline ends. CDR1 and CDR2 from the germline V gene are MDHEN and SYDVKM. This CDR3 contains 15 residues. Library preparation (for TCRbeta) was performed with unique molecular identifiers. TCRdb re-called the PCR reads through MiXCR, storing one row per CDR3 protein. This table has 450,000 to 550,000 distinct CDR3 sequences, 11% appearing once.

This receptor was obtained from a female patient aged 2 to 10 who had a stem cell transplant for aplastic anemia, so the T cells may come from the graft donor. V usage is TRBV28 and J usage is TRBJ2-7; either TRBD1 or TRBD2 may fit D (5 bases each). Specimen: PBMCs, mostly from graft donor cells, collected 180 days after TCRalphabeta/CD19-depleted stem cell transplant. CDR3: CASSVPRQGPYEQYF. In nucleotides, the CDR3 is TGTGCCAGCAGTGTGCCCCGGCAGGGACCCTACGAGCAGTACTTC.